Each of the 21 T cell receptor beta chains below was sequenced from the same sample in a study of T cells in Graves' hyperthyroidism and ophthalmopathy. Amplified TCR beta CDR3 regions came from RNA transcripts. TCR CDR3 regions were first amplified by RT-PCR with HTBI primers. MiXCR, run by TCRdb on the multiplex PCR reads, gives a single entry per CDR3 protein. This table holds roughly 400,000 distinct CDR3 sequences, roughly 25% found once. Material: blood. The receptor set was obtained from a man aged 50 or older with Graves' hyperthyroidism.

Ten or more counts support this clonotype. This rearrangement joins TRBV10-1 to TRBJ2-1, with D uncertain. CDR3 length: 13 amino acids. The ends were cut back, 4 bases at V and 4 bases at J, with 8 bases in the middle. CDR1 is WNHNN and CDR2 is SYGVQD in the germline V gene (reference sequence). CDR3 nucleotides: TGCGCCAGCAGTGGAACCCGATACAATGAGCAGTTCTTC. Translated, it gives CASSGTRYNEQFF.

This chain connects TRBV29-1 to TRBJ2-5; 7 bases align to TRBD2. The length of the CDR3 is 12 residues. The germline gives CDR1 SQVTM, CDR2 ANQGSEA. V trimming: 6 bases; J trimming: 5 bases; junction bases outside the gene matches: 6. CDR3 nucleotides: TGCAGCGTAAGCGGGATCGCGGAGACCCAGTACTTC. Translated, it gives CSVSGIAETQYF.

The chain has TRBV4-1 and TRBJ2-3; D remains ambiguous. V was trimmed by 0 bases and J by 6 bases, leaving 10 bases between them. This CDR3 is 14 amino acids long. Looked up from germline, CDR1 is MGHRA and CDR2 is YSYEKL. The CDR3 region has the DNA TGCGCCAGCAGCCAAGATATGGCCCGCGATACGCAGTATTTT. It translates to CASSQDMARDTQYF.

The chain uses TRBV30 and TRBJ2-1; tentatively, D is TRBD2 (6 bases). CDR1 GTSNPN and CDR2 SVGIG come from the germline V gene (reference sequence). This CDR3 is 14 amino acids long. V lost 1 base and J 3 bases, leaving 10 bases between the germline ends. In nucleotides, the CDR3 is TGTGCCTGGAGTGCGGGAGCAGGCTACAATGAGCAGTTCTTC. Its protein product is CAWSAGAGYNEQFF. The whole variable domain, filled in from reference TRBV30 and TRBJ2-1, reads SQTIHQWPATLVQPVGSPLSLECTVEGTSNPNLYWYRQAAGRGLQLLFYSVGIGQISSEVPQNLSASRPQDRQFILSSKKLLLSDSGFYLCAWSAGAGYNEQFFGPGTRLTVL.

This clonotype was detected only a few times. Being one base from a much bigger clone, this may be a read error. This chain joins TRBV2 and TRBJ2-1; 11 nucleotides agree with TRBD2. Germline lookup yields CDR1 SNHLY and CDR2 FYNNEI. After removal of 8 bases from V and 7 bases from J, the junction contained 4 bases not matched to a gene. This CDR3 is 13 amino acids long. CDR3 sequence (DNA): TGTGCCAGCGAACTAGCGGGAGTAAATGAGCAGTTCTTC. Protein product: CASELAGVNEQFF.

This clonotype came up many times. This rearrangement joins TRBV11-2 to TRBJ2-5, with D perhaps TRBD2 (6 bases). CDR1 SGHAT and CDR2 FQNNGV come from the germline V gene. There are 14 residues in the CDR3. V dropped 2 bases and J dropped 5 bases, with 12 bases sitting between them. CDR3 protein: CASSLYGGAETQYF. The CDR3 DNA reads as TGTGCCAGCAGCTTATACGGGGGAGCGGAGACCCAGTACTTC. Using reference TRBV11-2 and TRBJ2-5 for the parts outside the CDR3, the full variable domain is EAGVAQSPRYKIIEKRQSVAFWCNPISGHATLYWYQQILGQGPKLLIQFQNNGVVDDSQLPKDRFSAERLKGVDSTLKIQPAKLEDSAVYLCASSLYGGAETQYFGPGTRLLVL.

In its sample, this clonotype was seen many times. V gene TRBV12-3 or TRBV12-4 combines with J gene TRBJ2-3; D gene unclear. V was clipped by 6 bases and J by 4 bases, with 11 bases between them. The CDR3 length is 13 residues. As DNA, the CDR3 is TGTGCCAGCAGAATAGGAGAGGCAGATACGCAGTATTTT. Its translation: CASRIGEADTQYF.

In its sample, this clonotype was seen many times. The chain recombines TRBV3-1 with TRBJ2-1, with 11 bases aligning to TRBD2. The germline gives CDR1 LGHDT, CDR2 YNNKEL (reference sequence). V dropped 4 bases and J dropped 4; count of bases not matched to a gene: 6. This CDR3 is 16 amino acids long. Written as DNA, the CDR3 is TGTGCCAGCAGCCTTCTAGCGGGAGGAGGGTACAATGAGCAGTTCTTC. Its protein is CASSLLAGGGYNEQFF.

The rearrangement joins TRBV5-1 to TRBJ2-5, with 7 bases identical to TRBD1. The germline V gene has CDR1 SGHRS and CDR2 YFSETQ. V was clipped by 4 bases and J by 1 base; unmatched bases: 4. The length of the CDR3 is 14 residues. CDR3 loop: CASSRRDSQETQYF. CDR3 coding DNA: TGCGCCAGCAGCCGCCGGGACAGCCAAGAGACCCAGTACTTC.

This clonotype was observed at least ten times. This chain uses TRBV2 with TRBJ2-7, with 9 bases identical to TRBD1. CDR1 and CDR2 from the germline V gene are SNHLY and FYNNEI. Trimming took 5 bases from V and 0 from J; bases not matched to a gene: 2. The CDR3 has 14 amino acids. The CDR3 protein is CASSRQGGSYEQYF. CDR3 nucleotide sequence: TGTGCCAGCAGTCGACAGGGGGGCTCCTACGAGCAGTACTTC.

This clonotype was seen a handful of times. The CDR3 coding sequence is TGTGCCAGCAGCTTAAAGGGGGCGAAGACTGAAGCTTTCTTT. Amino acid sequence: CASSLKGAKTEAFF. This chain joins TRBV7-9 and TRBJ1-1; 7 positions match TRBD1. CDR1 is SEHNR and CDR2 is FQNEAQ in the germline V gene (reference sequence). J was trimmed by 5 bases and V by 2 bases; bases with no gene match: 5. This CDR3 comprises 14 residues.

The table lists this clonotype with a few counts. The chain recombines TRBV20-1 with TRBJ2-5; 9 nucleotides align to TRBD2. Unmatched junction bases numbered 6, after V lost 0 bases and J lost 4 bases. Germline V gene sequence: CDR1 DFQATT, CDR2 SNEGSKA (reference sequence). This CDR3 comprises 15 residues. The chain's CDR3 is CSAREGSGSLETQYF. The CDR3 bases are TGCAGTGCTAGAGAGGGTAGCGGGAGCTTAGAGACCCAGTACTTC.

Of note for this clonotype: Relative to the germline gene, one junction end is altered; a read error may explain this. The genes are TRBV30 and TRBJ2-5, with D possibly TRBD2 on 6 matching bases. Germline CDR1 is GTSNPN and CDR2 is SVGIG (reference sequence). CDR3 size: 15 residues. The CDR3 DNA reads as TGTGCCTGGAGTGTACGTGGGGGGAGTGTGAAGACCCAGCACTTC. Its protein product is CAWSVRGGSVKTQHF.

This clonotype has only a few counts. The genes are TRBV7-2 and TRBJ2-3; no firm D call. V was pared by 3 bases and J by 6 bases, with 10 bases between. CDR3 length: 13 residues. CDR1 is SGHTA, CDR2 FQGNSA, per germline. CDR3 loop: CASSLTDLDTQYF. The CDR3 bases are TGTGCCAGCAGCTTGACGGATTTGGATACGCAGTATTTT.

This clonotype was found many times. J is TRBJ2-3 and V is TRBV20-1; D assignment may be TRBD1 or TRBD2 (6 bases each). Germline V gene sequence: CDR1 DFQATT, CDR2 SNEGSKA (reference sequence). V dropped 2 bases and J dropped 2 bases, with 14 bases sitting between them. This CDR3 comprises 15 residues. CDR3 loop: CSARLPGAVTDTQYF. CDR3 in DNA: TGCAGTGCTAGACTCCCGGGGGCGGTCACAGATACGCAGTATTTT.

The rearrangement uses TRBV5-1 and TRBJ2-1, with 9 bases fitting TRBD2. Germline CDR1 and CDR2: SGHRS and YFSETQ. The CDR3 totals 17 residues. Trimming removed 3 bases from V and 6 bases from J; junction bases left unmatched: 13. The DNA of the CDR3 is TGCGCCAGCAGCTCGAAGGGGCTAGCGGGATCTTCCAATGAGCAGTTCTTC. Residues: CASSSKGLAGSSNEQFF.

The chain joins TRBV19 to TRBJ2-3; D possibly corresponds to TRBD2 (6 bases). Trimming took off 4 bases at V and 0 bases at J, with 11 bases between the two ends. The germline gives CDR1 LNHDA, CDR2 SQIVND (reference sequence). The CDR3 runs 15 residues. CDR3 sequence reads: CASSSGLPSTDTQYF. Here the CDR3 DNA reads TGTGCCAGTAGTAGCGGACTACCTAGCACAGATACGCAGTATTTT. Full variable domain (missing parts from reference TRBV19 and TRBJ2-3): DGGITQSPKYLFRKEGQNVTLSCEQNLNHDAMYWYRQDPGQGLRLIYYSQIVNDFQKGDIAEGYSVSREKKESFPLTVTSAQKNPTAFYLCASSSGLPSTDTQYFGPGTRLTVL.

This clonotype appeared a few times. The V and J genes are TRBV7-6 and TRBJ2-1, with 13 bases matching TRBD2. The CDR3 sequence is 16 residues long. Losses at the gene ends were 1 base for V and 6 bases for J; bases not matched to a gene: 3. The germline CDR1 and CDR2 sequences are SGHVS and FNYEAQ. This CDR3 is CASSLEGTSGTNEQFF. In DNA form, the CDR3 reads TGTGCCAGCAGCTTAGAAGGGACTAGCGGGACCAATGAGCAGTTCTTC.

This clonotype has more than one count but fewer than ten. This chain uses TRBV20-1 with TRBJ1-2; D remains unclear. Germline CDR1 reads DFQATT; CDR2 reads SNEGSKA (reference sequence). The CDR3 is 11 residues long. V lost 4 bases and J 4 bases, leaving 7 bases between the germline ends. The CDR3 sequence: CSATVGYGYTF. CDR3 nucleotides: TGCAGTGCTACCGTGGGCTATGGCTACACCTTC.

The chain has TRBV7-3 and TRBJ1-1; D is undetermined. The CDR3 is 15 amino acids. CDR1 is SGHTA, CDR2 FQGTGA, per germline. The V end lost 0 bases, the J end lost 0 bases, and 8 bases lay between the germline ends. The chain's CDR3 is CASSLTVGLNTEAFF. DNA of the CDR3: TGTGCCAGCAGCTTAACGGTGGGTTTGAACACTGAAGCTTTCTTT.

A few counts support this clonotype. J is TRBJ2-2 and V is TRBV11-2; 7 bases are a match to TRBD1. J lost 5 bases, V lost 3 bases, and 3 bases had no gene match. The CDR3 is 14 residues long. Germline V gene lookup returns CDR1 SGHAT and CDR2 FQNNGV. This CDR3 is CASSFGQATGELFF. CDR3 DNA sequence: TGTGCCAGCAGCTTTGGACAGGCAACCGGGGAGCTGTTTTTT.